This entry lists 25 T cell receptor beta chains sequenced from one sample in a study of CD8+ T cells in alopecia areata. After isolation, RNA underwent reverse transcription to generate cDNA as the sequencing template. The method was immunoSEQ multiplex PCR; TCRdb's version includes in-frame clones alone and lacks a portion of them. Of approximately 160,000 clones in the sample, roughly 60% were seen once. As to treatment: oral pan-JAK inhibitor, 5-10 mg twice daily. The sequenced sample was CD4+ T cells sorted from blood, obtained at week 24, from a patient treated with tofacitinib. The receptors stem from a human donor with alopecia areata.

The V gene is TRBV29-1, the J gene TRBJ2-3, with 9 bases identical to TRBD1. The germline CDR1 and CDR2 sequences are SQVTM and ANQGSEA. The CDR3 has 14 amino acids. V dropped 4 bases and J dropped 0; count of bases not matched to a gene: 2. The CDR3 DNA sequence: TGCAGCGTTGGACAGGGGGGGAGCACAGATACGCAGTATTTT. Amino acid sequence: CSVGQGGSTDTQYF.

The rearrangement uses TRBV5-1 and TRBJ2-7; TRBD2 matches 7 bases. Germline CDR1 reads SGHRS; CDR2 reads YFSETQ. This CDR3 is 14 amino acids long. V was pared by 2 bases and J by 3 bases, with 5 bases of the junction left unmatched. The CDR3 DNA is TGCGCCAGCAGCTTCGGCGGGAGCTACTACGAGCAGTACTTC. Translated: CASSFGGSYYEQYF.

This clone was observed a single time. The gene calls are TRBV29-1 and TRBJ2-5; D remains unclear. The CDR3 is 12 amino acids. V gave up 5 bases and J gave up 3 bases, with 10 bases separating them. Germline CDR1 is SQVTM and CDR2 is ANQGSEA. The CDR3 loop reads CSVRMTKETQYF. Written as DNA, the CDR3 is TGCAGCGTTCGCATGACAAAAGAGACCCAGTACTTC.

Concerning this clone: Since no conserved phenylalanine or tryptophan closes the CDR3, a read error is the likely cause. The CDR3 sequence: CSIRDGNTEAFL. The CDR3 DNA follows: TGCAGCATACGAGACGGGAACACTGAAGCTTTCCTT. The J gene is TRBJ1-1, the V gene TRBV29-1, with D hard to call. The CDR3 is 12 amino acids. Germline values: CDR1 SQVTM, CDR2 ANQGSEA. The ends were cut back, 8 bases at V and 1 base at J, with 11 bases in the middle.

This clone has more than one count but fewer than ten. The chain joins TRBV7-9 to TRBJ2-5, with 9 bases lining up with TRBD1. The V gene's germline CDR1 is SEHNR and CDR2 FQNEAQ (reference sequence). V gave up 4 bases and J gave up 3 bases; unmatched junction bases: 6. The CDR3 length is 15 residues. CDR3 nucleotide sequence: TGTGCCAGCAGCTACTACAGGGGGCAGGAAGAGACCCAGTACTTC. Amino acid sequence: CASSYYRGQEETQYF. Combining the CDR3 with reference TRBV7-9 and TRBJ2-5 gives the whole variable domain DTGVSQNPRHKITKRGQNVTFRCDPISEHNRLYWYRQTLGQGPEFLTYFQNEAQLEKSRLLSDRFSAERPKGSFSTLEIQRTEQGDSAMYLCASSYYRGQEETQYFGPGTRLLVL.

The chain has TRBV5-1 and TRBJ2-7; 10 bases align to TRBD1. With 0 bases clipped from V and 11 bases from J, the junction kept 17 bases outside the gene matches. Germline V gene data show CDR1 as SGHRS and CDR2 as YFSETQ. This CDR3 has 17 amino acids. The CDR3: CASSLEGASGQGHGEYF. The CDR3 DNA sequence: TGCGCCAGCAGCTTGGAGGGTGCTTCGGGACAGGGGCACGGAGAGTACTTC.

The chain recombines TRBV30 with TRBJ1-5; D remains ambiguous. Germline values: CDR1 GTSNPN, CDR2 SVGIG (reference sequence). The CDR3 length is 13 residues. V shed 3 bases and J shed 2 bases, with 8 bases lying between them. Written as DNA, the CDR3 is TGTGCCTGGAGCCCCGAACGCAATCAGCCCCAGCATTTT. Residues: CAWSPERNQPQHF.

The chain uses TRBV7-7 and TRBJ1-5; 9 nucleotides line up with TRBD1. The junction had 12 bases not matched to a gene; V was cut back by 7 bases and J by 2 bases. Per germline, CDR1 SSHAT and CDR2 FNYEAQ (reference sequence). This CDR3 contains 17 residues. CDR3 nucleotides: TGTGCCAGCACCTTCCCCCCTACAGGGGGCTGCAATCAGCCCCAGCATTTT. Its translation is CASTFPPTGGCNQPQHF.

The chain is built from TRBV11-1 and TRBJ2-5, with 10 bases aligning to TRBD2. Germline values: CDR1 SGHAT, CDR2 FQDESV (reference sequence). CDR3 length: 16 amino acids. The junction had 9 bases not matched to a gene; V was cut back by 1 base and J by 7 bases. The CDR3 reads CASSLGTGLAQVTQYF. Written as DNA, the CDR3 is TGTGCCAGCAGCTTAGGAACGGGACTAGCGCAGGTGACCCAGTACTTC.

The chain has TRBV7-9 and TRBJ2-3, with D unresolved. Germline V CDR1 and CDR2: SEHNR, FQNEAQ (reference sequence). This CDR3 contains 11 residues. V lost 7 bases and J lost 5, with 7 bases in between. CDR3: CASTRGDTQYF. In DNA, the CDR3 is TGTGCCAGCACCCGCGGAGATACGCAGTATTTT.

The rearrangement joins TRBV6-1 to TRBJ2-5; 13 positions agree with TRBD2. This CDR3 is 14 amino acids long. The germline V gene encodes CDR1 MNHNS and CDR2 SASEGT. Trimming cost V 11 bases and J 4 bases; bases outside gene matches: 7. CDR3 in amino acids: CAGTSGAARETQYF. CDR3 coding DNA: TGTGCCGGGACTAGCGGGGCGGCGCGAGAGACCCAGTACTTC.

The chain is built from TRBV6-5 and TRBJ1-6; D might be TRBD1 (5 bases). V dropped 0 bases and J dropped 5 bases, with 8 bases sitting between them. Germline V gene sequence: CDR1 MNHEY, CDR2 SVGAGI. This CDR3 has 15 residues. Here the CDR3 DNA reads TGTGCCAGCAGTTACTCGCAGGGCCATAATTCACCCCTCCACTTT. Protein sequence: CASSYSQGHNSPLHF.

The CDR3 DNA follows: TGTGCCAGCTCACCCATACAGGGGAACACCGGGGAGCTGTTTTTT. Its protein is CASSPIQGNTGELFF. The chain combines TRBV18 with TRBJ2-2; tentative D call: TRBD1 (6 bases). V was pared by 3 bases and J by 1 base, with 9 bases between. CDR1 and CDR2 (germline): KGHSH, LQKENI. This CDR3 has 15 amino acids. Filled out from reference TRBV18 and TRBJ2-2, the complete variable domain reads NAGVMQNPRHLVRRRGQEARLRCSPMKGHSHVYWYRQLPEEGLKFMVYLQKENIIDESGMPKERFSAEFPKEGPSILRIQQVVRGDSAAYFCASSPIQGNTGELFFGEGSRLTVL.

The chain employs TRBV9 and TRBJ1-5; D gene unclear. Trimming stripped 0 bases from V and 4 bases from J, with 11 bases between. This CDR3 region has 15 residues. CDR1 and CDR2 from the germline V gene are SGDLS and YYNGEE. CDR3 bases: TGTGCCAGCAGCGTAGACCCCGGGCCAAATCAGCCCCAGCATTTT. Residues: CASSVDPGPNQPQHF.

Details on this clone: This sample also contains other DNA sequences that code for the same CDR3. The chain carries TRBV20-1 and TRBJ2-5; D not certain. Trimming took 6 bases from V and 3 from J, leaving 5 bases between them. The CDR3 loop spans 10 amino acids. CDR1 and CDR2 from the germline V gene are DFQATT and SNEGSKA (reference sequence). The CDR3, as DNA: TGCAGTGCAAATGAAGAGACCCAGTACTTC. It is translated as CSANEETQYF.

The V gene is TRBV5-1, the J gene TRBJ1-1, with TRBD1 matching over 10 bases. Germline loops: CDR1 SGHRS, CDR2 YFSETQ. This CDR3 comprises 16 residues. V trimming: 4 bases; J trimming: 1 base; junction bases outside the gene matches: 7. This CDR3 is CASSPDRGYKNTEAFF. The CDR3 DNA follows: TGCGCCAGCAGCCCGGACAGGGGGTATAAGAACACTGAAGCTTTCTTT.

The rearrangement links TRBV13 to TRBJ2-3, with unresolved D. This CDR3 region has 13 residues. V lost 5 bases and J lost 9, with 15 bases in between. Germline CDR1 is PRHDT and CDR2 is FYEKMQ (reference sequence). CDR3 nucleotide sequence: TGTGCCAGCAGCCTTGGACGGGTGACGACGCAGTATTTT. Encoded protein: CASSLGRVTTQYF.

The genes are TRBV15 and TRBJ1-5, with D unresolved. This CDR3 has 13 amino acids. Germline V gene data show CDR1 as LNHNV and CDR2 as YYDKDF (reference sequence). The V gene lost 4 bases and the J gene lost 3 bases, with 7 bases spanning the gap. CDR3 nucleotides: TGTGCCACCAGCACCGGACTCAATCAGCCCCAGCATTTT. Translated, it gives CATSTGLNQPQHF.

In its sample, this clone was seen a few times. The chain carries TRBV29-1 and TRBJ1-1; 8 bases agree with TRBD1. Unmatched junction bases numbered 7, after V lost 1 base and J lost 3 bases. Germline lookup yields CDR1 SQVTM and CDR2 ANQGSEA. The length of the CDR3 is 15 residues. As DNA, the CDR3 is TGCAGCGTTGAAGTCAGGGGGCGCGGGGACACTGAAGCTTTCTTT. It translates to CSVEVRGRGDTEAFF.

The chain joins TRBV27 to TRBJ1-2, with D possibly being TRBD1 (5 bases). Germline CDR1 and CDR2: MNHEY and SMNVEV (reference sequence). V was pared by 2 bases and J by 4 bases, with 11 bases between. The CDR3 consists of 14 residues. CDR3 DNA sequence: TGTGCCAGCAGTTTAAGGCAGGGACCCTATGGCTACACCTTC. This sequence encodes CASSLRQGPYGYTF.

This sequence joins TRBV29-1 and TRBJ2-2, with 7 bases lining up with TRBD1. CDR1 and CDR2 from the germline V gene are SQVTM and ANQGSEA. V shed 7 bases, J shed 1 base, and the junction held 6 bases outside the gene matches. The CDR3 extends over 14 amino acids. CDR3 bases: TGCAGCGGGAAACAGGGGCTGAACACCGGGGAGCTGTTTTTT. Its protein product is CSGKQGLNTGELFF.

Notes on this clone: Other DNA sequences from this sample encode an identical CDR3 as well. The chain employs TRBV30 and TRBJ1-2, with D possibly matching TRBD1 (6 bases). The germline V gene encodes CDR1 GTSNPN and CDR2 SVGIG (reference sequence). Between the trimmed V and J ends, which lost 2 bases and 2 bases, there was a span of 9 bases. This CDR3 has 13 amino acids. The CDR3 region is CAWSRGGNYGYTF. The CDR3 DNA is TGTGCCTGGAGTAGGGGGGGAAACTATGGCTACACCTTC.

The chain combines TRBV29-1 with TRBJ1-1, with 8 bases matching TRBD1. Per the germline V gene, CDR1 is SQVTM and CDR2 is ANQGSEA. V lost 5 bases and J lost 3; bases outside the gene matches: 8. The CDR3 sequence is 14 residues long. In DNA, the CDR3 is TGCAGCGTTAGGGGGGGACAGGTCGACACTGAAGCTTTCTTT. Amino acids: CSVRGGQVDTEAFF.

This clone was seen more than once but under ten times. CDR3 residues: CASSLGGLGLFF. The CDR3 DNA is TGTGCCAGCAGTTTAGGAGGCCTAGGACTGTTTTTT. The V call is TRBV28, the J call TRBJ1-4, with D hard to call. CDR1 and CDR2 from the germline V gene are MDHEN and SYDVKM. The CDR3 consists of 12 residues. V shed 2 bases and J shed 13 bases, with 11 bases lying between them.

This clone was counted many times. This chain links TRBV18 with TRBJ1-2; D is unclear. The length of the CDR3 is 13 residues. Germline V CDR1 and CDR2: KGHSH, LQKENI. Trimming stripped 4 bases from V and 0 bases from J, with 6 bases between. This chain's CDR3 is CASSLQANYGYTF. CDR3 in DNA: TGTGCCAGCTCACTTCAAGCTAACTATGGCTACACCTTC.